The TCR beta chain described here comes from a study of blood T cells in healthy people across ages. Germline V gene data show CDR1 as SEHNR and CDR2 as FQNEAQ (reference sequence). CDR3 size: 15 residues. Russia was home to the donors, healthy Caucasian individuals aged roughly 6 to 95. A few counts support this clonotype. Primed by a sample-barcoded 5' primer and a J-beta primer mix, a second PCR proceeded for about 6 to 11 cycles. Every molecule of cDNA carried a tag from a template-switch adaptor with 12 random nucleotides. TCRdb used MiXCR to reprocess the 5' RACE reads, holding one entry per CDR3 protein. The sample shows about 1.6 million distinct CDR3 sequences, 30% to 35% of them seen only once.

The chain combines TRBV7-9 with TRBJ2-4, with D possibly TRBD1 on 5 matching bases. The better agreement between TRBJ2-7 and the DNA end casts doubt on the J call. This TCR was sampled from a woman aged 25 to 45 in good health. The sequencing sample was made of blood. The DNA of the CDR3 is TGTGCCAGCAGCCCCGACAGCCTCAAGATCTACGAGCAGTACTTC. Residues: CASSPDSLKIYEQYF.